These 10 T cell receptor beta chains were sequenced from one sample in a study of blood T cells in healthy people across ages. Sample-barcoded 5' priming and a J-beta primer mix drove a second PCR of 7 to 11 cycles. TCRdb passed the 5' RACE reads through MiXCR, listing each CDR3 protein once. The sample gives more than 700,000 distinct CDR3 sequences, 35% to 50% of which show up once; 15% to 20% is in the top ten. The source material was blood. Source of these receptors: a man at least 80 years old in good health.

The V and J genes are TRBV5-1 and TRBJ2-5; TRBD2 matches 10 bases. Gene TRBJ2-7 matches the end of the DNA better, so the J call may be wrong. Germline V lookup: CDR1 SGHRS, CDR2 YFSETQ. The CDR3 spans 18 residues. The CDR3 nucleotides read TGCGCCAGCAGCTTGGCCGATTTTAGCGGACTAGCGGACTACGAGCAGTACTTC. Encoded protein: CASSLADFSGLADYEQYF.

This clonotype has just a few counts. The CDR3 here is CATSDIVSGTTDTQYF. As DNA, the CDR3 is TGTGCCACCAGTGATATTGTGAGCGGCACCACAGATACGCAGTATTTT. The chain uses TRBV24-1 and TRBJ2-3; TRBD2 is a possible D gene (5 bases). CDR3 size: 16 residues. The V and J ends lost 3 bases and 2 bases respectively, with 14 bases between them. The V gene's germline CDR1 is KGHDR and CDR2 SFDVKD.

The chain joins TRBV5-6 to TRBJ1-2, with a tentative D call TRBD1 (5 bases). Germline values: CDR1 SGHDT, CDR2 YYEEEE. V was shortened by 4 bases and J by 4 bases, with 14 bases between the two germline ends. The CDR3 is 14 residues long. The DNA of the CDR3 is TGTGCCAGCAGCCCAGGGCAGAGTCCCTATGGCTACACCTTC. This sequence encodes CASSPGQSPYGYTF. Based on the CDR3 plus reference TRBV5-6 and TRBJ1-2, the full variable domain is DAGVTQSPTHLIKTRGQQVTLRCSPKSGHDTVSWYQQALGQGPQFIFQYYEEEERQRGNFPDRFSGHQFPNYSSELNVNALLLGDSALYLCASSPGQSPYGYTFGSGTRLTVV.

This clonotype has a handful of counts. V usage is TRBV7-2 and J usage is TRBJ1-6; D ambiguous. V was shortened by 7 bases and J by 8 bases, with 15 bases between the two germline ends. The germline CDR1 and CDR2 sequences are SGHTA and FQGNSA. This CDR3 has 14 residues. CDR3 in amino acids: CASMRDGGYSPLHF. In DNA form, the CDR3 reads TGTGCCAGCATGAGGGATGGAGGATATTCACCCCTCCACTTT. Filled out from reference TRBV7-2 and TRBJ1-6, the complete variable domain reads GAGVSQSPSNKVTEKGKDVELRCDPISGHTALYWYRQSLGQGLEFLIYFQGNSAPDKSGLPSDRFSAERTGGSVSTLTIQRTQQEDSAVYLCASMRDGGYSPLHFGNGTRLTVT.

The J gene is TRBJ2-6, the V gene TRBV10-3; TRBD1 is a possible D gene (5 bases). Trimming left V 10 bases short and J 5 bases short, with 15 bases between. The CDR3 has 14 residues. CDR1 ENHRY and CDR2 SYGVKD come from the germline V gene. CDR3 sequence reads: CATYSDSRANVLTF. For the CDR3, the DNA is TGTGCCACCTACTCCGACAGCCGGGCCAACGTCCTGACTTTC.

There are a few counts of this clonotype. As DNA, the CDR3 is TGTGCCAGCGCAGCCTCAGGGGTTAGCAATCAGCCCCAGCATTTT. This codes for CASAASGVSNQPQHF. The chain carries TRBV6-6 and TRBJ1-5, with D possibly TRBD1 on 6 matching bases. Deletions cut 8 bases from V and 0 bases from J, with 14 bases between. This CDR3 spans 15 amino acids. CDR1 is MNHNY and CDR2 is SVGAGI in the germline V gene (reference sequence).

This rearrangement joins TRBV20-1 to TRBJ2-1, with TRBD2 matching 7 bases. Germline-derived CDR1 and CDR2 are DFQATT and SNEGSKA (reference sequence). The trim removed 3 bases at V and 4 bases at J, leaving 12 bases unmatched. The CDR3 has 16 residues. The CDR3 nucleotides read TGCAGTGCTAGGCCAGGGTCAGCGGGATGGTACAATGAGCAGTTCTTC. Amino acid sequence: CSARPGSAGWYNEQFF.

The DNA of the CDR3 is TGTGCCAGCAGTTCCAACGCCTGGACAGGGGGCTTGGAGCCCCAGCATTTT. It specifies CASSSNAWTGGLEPQHF. The chain combines TRBV28 with TRBJ1-5; 11 bases agree with TRBD1. V dropped 4 bases and J dropped 8; count of bases not matched to a gene: 13. In germline, CDR1 is MDHEN, CDR2 SYDVKM. This CDR3 is 17 amino acids long. The variable domain in full, completed from reference TRBV28 and TRBJ1-5, reads DVKVTQSSRYLVKRTGEKVFLECVQDMDHENMFWYRQDPGLGLRLIYFSYDVKMKEKGDIPEGYSVSREKKERFSLILESASTNQTSMYLCASSSNAWTGGLEPQHFGDGTRLSIL.

This clonotype was detected only a few times. The chain employs TRBV28 and TRBJ2-1; TRBD2 is a possible D gene (6 bases). The CDR3 has 17 amino acids. The germline V gene encodes CDR1 MDHEN and CDR2 SYDVKM. V lost 4 bases to trimming and J lost 0 bases, with 16 bases between them. The CDR3 region has the DNA TGTGCCAGCAGTTCACCGGGACTCCGAAGCTCCTACAATGAGCAGTTCTTC. This translates into CASSSPGLRSSYNEQFF.

This clonotype occurred a few times. In DNA, the CDR3 is TGCGCCAGCAGCCCCGATACGGCTATTCAAGAGACCCAGTACTTC. Residues: CASSPDTAIQETQYF. V usage is TRBV5-1 and J usage is TRBJ2-5; D gene unclear. V was pared by 4 bases and J by 2 bases, with 15 bases between. The CDR3 runs to 15 residues. The germline V gene encodes CDR1 SGHRS and CDR2 YFSETQ.